This T cell receptor (beta chain) was obtained from a study of T cells in Graves' hyperthyroidism and ophthalmopathy. Study background: Staff took peripheral blood when the initial diagnosis was made, before any treatment began. Study-wide results and caveats: In blood, most of the thyroid clonotypes expanded above 0.001 were also present. For ophthalmopathy, model prediction preceded onset by a median about six months.

Diagnosis relied on clinical symptoms, serum thyroxine and TRAb, thyroid ultrasound and orbital computed tomography. Amplification yielded TCR beta CDR3 regions, with RNA transcripts as the source. When the TCR CDR3 underwent first-round RT-PCR, the HTBI primer set was used. TCRdb fed the multiplex PCR reads into MiXCR, producing one record per CDR3 protein. The sample records about 690,000 distinct CDR3 sequences, 17% being singletons. This clonotype was observed many times. Its antigen is not known. The ends lost 6 bases at V and 5 bases at J; junction bases unmatched: 6. Germline lookup yields CDR1 MNHEY and CDR2 SMNVEV (reference sequence). The CDR3 sequence is 14 residues long.

Sequenced: blood. The V call is TRBV27, the J call TRBJ2-1, with 8 bases fitting TRBD2. This receptor was identified in a man between 50 and 59 years old with Graves' hyperthyroidism. CDR3 bases: TGTGCCAGCAGCCTAACTAGCGGACACAATGAGCAGTTCTTC. Encoded protein: CASSLTSGHNEQFF.